Detailed here is one TCR beta chain. No antigen is known for it. No much larger clone exists at a distance of one base, and base qualities are not known. Using the deep immunoSEQ assay, multiplex PCR amplified TCR CDR3 regions from genomic DNA. Extracted genomic DNA from each cell subset was spread evenly across all wells of several immunoSEQ 96-well plates, with each plate serving as a replicate. Each replicate PCR for sorted subsets received around 200 ng genomic DNA, equal to about 29,000 T cell genomes. The purified libraries were quantified using a Qubit 3.0 fluorometer, sized with a Bioanalyzer 2100, and then quantified again using the KAPA Library Quantification kit. A separate single-read 150-cycle Illumina NextSeq 550 flow cell was used to sequence each immunoSEQ 96-well plate. Regarding the original processing steps: Because the immunoSEQ output held only junctional sequences and lacked quality scores, the filtering could not match the filtering applied to full-length reads. To assign V/J genes and CDR3, sequences were annotated against IMGT germline references using PyIR, a Python wrapper for IgBLAST v1.9. Any read was removed if the V/J assignment was weak (E-value above 1e-6), the CDR3 was missing, or the read contained stop codons, out-of-frame junctions, or ambiguous translated residues. V3J clonotypes were defined by identical inferred V gene, J gene, and CDR3 amino acid sequence. The percentage overlap between two repertoires was calculated by dividing the number of shared unique clonotypes by the size of the smaller repertoire. Three approaches were used to assess repertoire richness: RTK rarefaction, the Chao1 estimator, and Recon v2.1 estimates of unobserved clonotypes. Generation probabilities for all TCRbeta clonotypes obtained by the gDNA method from a few donors were computed using OLGA. The source is immuneACCESS, and TCRdb retained only in-frame sequences with V and J called. Part of the clones is not carried over; for the studies checked, unresolved V genes explain less than half of this, and the remainder is unexplained. V, J and clone size are taken as reported in that table, and D and trimming were inferred from the DNA itself. Across this sample there are a few million clones, with 85% to 95% seen only once. Under 0.45% of the sample lies in the top ten.

Per the germline V gene, MDHEN is the CDR1 and SYDVKM is the CDR2. The CDR3, cysteine through phenylalanine, is 13 amino acids long. The entry retains the CDR3 DNA only, 39 bases that are in frame from base 1. V is clipped by 8 bases and J by 0 bases, and the sequence between their germline boundaries is 8 bases long. This entry is derived from a study of shared clonotypes between healthy human individuals (dated by TCRdb to between 2020 and 2021). Some background on the complete study: A few men and a couple of women, aged 18 to 49 years, made up the cohort. For each donor, CD4 naive and CD4 memory were each run on three plates, CD8 naive on two plates, and CD8 memory on one plate. Blood TCR repertoires of roughly 5 healthy adults were deeply sequenced to estimate repertoire size and the extent of clonotype sharing between individuals. Different laboratories and diverse techniques were used to prepare libraries and sequence TCR repertoires, to increase sequencing depth and limit assay-specific biases. Between about 0.9 and 10 billion PBMCs per donor were obtained by leukapheresis. Overall study outcomes, separate from this receptor: Based on pairwise subsampling, the degree of clonotype sharing among donors was expected to be affected by sequencing depth. Compared with non-shared clonotypes, clonotypes shared by all four sorted-subset donors had higher generation probabilities. Sampling was limited to blood, and TCR repertoires in tissue likely differ from TCR repertoires in blood. Even with the large sequencing depth, rarefaction of the sorted-subset datasets indicated that sequencing was incomplete. Larger estimated clonotype richness was generally found for naive subsets than for memory subsets. The genetic and exposure-history diversity represented was limited by the small number of donors. About 4.5% of naive CD4, roughly 3.5% of naive CD8, approximately 2% of memory CD4, and 0.35% to 0.5% of memory CD8 clonotypes were shared across several donors.

The donors were healthy, HIV-negative adults who had no recently reported acute infections or vaccinations. Only Caucasian adults living in Nashville, Tennessee, USA were represented among the donors. CD4+ T cells were enriched by magnetic negative selection, after which naive cells were positively selected on CD45RA and the negative fraction was taken as the memory subset. Blood was collected by leukapheresis, and PBMCs were isolated by Ficoll-Histopaque density gradient centrifugation and then cryopreserved in liquid nitrogen vapor phase. Analytical flow cytometry was used to check the purity and quantity of every magnetically sorted T cell population. Genomic DNA was isolated from each sorted fraction and quantified by UV absorbance on a Nanodrop 2000c.

The source material was naive CD4+ T cells from PBMCs. The cell subset or site label on this specimen signifies: CD45RA+ positively selected. The receptor's source is a man between 18 and 29 years old in good health. Some clones in this sample may be carry-over from other donors' samples. Recombination connected TRBV28 to TRBJ1-5, with no D gene named confidently. CDR3 reads: CASGGPSNQPQHF. In nucleotides, the sequence is TGTGCCAGCGGTGGGCCTAGCAATCAGCCCCAGCATTTT. Extended through the reference TRBV28 and TRBJ1-5 proteins, this CDR3 yields the full variable domain: DVKVTQSSRYLVKRTGEKVFLECVQDMDHENMFWYRQDPGLGLRLIYFSYDVKMKEKGDIPEGYSVSREKKERFSLILESASTNQTSMYLCASGGPSNQPQHFGDGTRLSIL.